These 26 T cell receptor beta chains originate from one sample sequenced in a study of breast tumors, draining lymph nodes, adjacent tissues. TCRdb recomputed calls from the multiplex PCR reads with MiXCR, one row per CDR3 protein. The sample has about 66,000 distinct CDR3 sequences, around two fifths seen once. Sequencing used breast tumor tissue. The receptor set was obtained from a female donor with breast cancer. Some clones in this sample may be carry-over from other donors' samples.

V usage is TRBV20-1 and J usage is TRBJ1-3, with no clear D. The V gene's germline CDR1 is DFQATT and CDR2 SNEGSKA (reference sequence). There are 16 residues in the CDR3. Trimming removed 4 bases at V and 4 bases at J, with 20 bases between. The CDR3 protein is CSAINGRKDLGNTIYF. In DNA form, the CDR3 reads TGCAGTGCTATAAATGGCAGGAAAGACCTCGGAAACACCATATATTTT.

The chain has TRBV5-1 and TRBJ2-7, with a possible D match to TRBD2 (7 bases). Deletions cut 7 bases from V and 5 bases from J, with 22 bases between. The CDR3 spans 15 residues. Germline V lookup: CDR1 SGHRS, CDR2 YFSETQ. CDR3: CASSRGGGKDHEQYF. The CDR3 nucleotides are TGCGCCAGCTCGAGGGGGGGCGGGAAGGATCACGAGCAGTACTTC. Filled out from reference TRBV5-1 and TRBJ2-7, the complete variable domain reads KAGVTQTPRYLIKTRGQQVTLSCSPISGHRSVSWYQQTPGQGLQFLFEYFSETQRNKGNFPGRFSGRQFSNSRSEMNVSTLELGDSALYLCASSRGGGKDHEQYFGPGTRLTVT.

This chain links TRBV15 with TRBJ1-4, with TRBD1 matching over 8 bases. The germline V gene has CDR1 LNHNV and CDR2 YYDKDF (reference sequence). With 1 base clipped from V and 4 bases from J, the junction kept 5 bases outside the gene matches. The CDR3 has 16 amino acids. As DNA, the CDR3 is TGTGCCACCAGCAGAGGGACAGGGACTCGTAATGAAAAACTGTTTTTT. It encodes CATSRGTGTRNEKLFF.

The chain couples TRBV14 to TRBJ1-6; perhaps TRBD1 as D (5 bases). CDR1 and CDR2 from the germline V gene are SGHDN and FVKESK. The germline V and J ends were trimmed by 4 bases and 13 bases, with 23 bases remaining between them. The CDR3 runs to 16 residues. CDR3 in amino acids: CASSLMPGPGNFPLHF. CDR3 in DNA: TGTGCCAGCAGCCTAATGCCGGGACCTGGGAATTTCCCCCTCCACTTT.

There are many counts of this clonotype. CDR3 residues: CASSEPLTGNEQFF. CDR3 nucleotides: TGTGCCAGCAGTGAGCCCCTAACGGGGAATGAGCAGTTCTTC. The chain couples TRBV25-1 to TRBJ2-1; a possible D gene is TRBD2 (5 bases). The length of the CDR3 is 14 residues. The ends were cut back, 3 bases at V and 7 bases at J, with 13 bases in the middle. Germline V gene data show CDR1 as MGHDK and CDR2 as SYGVNS.

This chain joins TRBV3-1 and TRBJ1-2; a possible D gene is TRBD1 (6 bases). Deletions cut 1 base from V and 8 bases from J, with 11 bases between. Germline lookup yields CDR1 LGHDT and CDR2 YNNKEL (reference sequence). The CDR3 is 13 residues long. CDR3 protein: CASSQAGAGGYTF. As DNA, the CDR3 is TGTGCCAGCAGCCAAGCGGGGGCAGGGGGCTACACCTTC.

This clonotype was seen a few times. The chain combines TRBV6-2 or TRBV6-3 with TRBJ2-7; D might be TRBD2 (6 bases). The CDR3 consists of 17 residues. CDR1 is MNHEY and CDR2 is SVGEGT in the germline V gene. V lost 7 bases to trimming and J lost 0 bases, with 22 bases between them. The CDR3 coding sequence is TGTGCCAGCATTACGTTCTCCCCGGGGGAGAACTCCTACGAGCAGTACTTC. This encodes CASITFSPGENSYEQYF.

The chain is built from TRBV2 and TRBJ2-1, with D unresolved. V gave up 4 bases and J gave up 0 bases, with 10 bases separating them. The CDR3 length is 15 residues. Per the germline V gene, CDR1 is SNHLY and CDR2 is FYNNEI. The CDR3 loop reads CASSVTHRSYNEQFF. The CDR3 DNA reads TGTGCCAGCAGTGTGACTCACCGCTCCTACAATGAGCAGTTCTTC. Looking up the rest from reference TRBV2 and TRBJ2-1 gives the full variable domain: EPEVTQTPSHQVTQMGQEVILRCVPISNHLYFYWYRQILGQKVEFLVSFYNNEISEKSEIFDDQFSVERPDGSNFTLKIRSTKLEDSAMYFCASSVTHRSYNEQFFGPGTRLTVL.

This clonotype was observed many times. The chain links TRBV29-1 to TRBJ2-3, with 8 nucleotides matching TRBD2. Germline assignment: CDR1 SQVTM and CDR2 ANQGSEA. CDR3 length: 17 residues. With V trimmed by 5 bases and J by 2 bases, 15 bases remained unmatched. The CDR3 reads CSVFPLDLAGYTDTQYF. CDR3 sequence (DNA): TGCAGCGTTTTCCCACTCGACCTAGCGGGCTACACAGATACGCAGTATTTT.

The V call is TRBV27, the J call TRBJ1-1, with 9 bases that match TRBD1. V gave up 3 bases and J gave up 1 base; unmatched junction bases: 3. The CDR3 runs 15 residues. Germline lookup yields CDR1 MNHEY and CDR2 SMNVEV (reference sequence). CDR3 coding DNA: TGTGCCAGCAGTTTTGTGGACAGGGGGAACACTGAAGCTTTCTTT. Translation gives CASSFVDRGNTEAFF.

The chain carries TRBV20-1 and TRBJ2-2; TRBD1 is a possible D gene (6 bases). The CDR3 length is 14 residues. V was trimmed by 6 bases and J by 1 base, leaving 12 bases between them. Germline loops: CDR1 DFQATT, CDR2 SNEGSKA (reference sequence). The CDR3 region is CSARGHLNTGELFF. CDR3 DNA: TGCAGTGCAAGGGGACACCTGAACACCGGGGAGCTGTTTTTT.

This clonotype has just a few counts. This may stem from a read error, because a much larger clone lies one nucleotide away. The chain's CDR3 is CASTKGPFSSSYERYF. CDR3 nucleotide sequence: TGTGCCAGCACTAAAGGGCCCTTTTCGAGCTCCTACGAGCGGTACTTC. The rearrangement uses TRBV6-6 and TRBJ2-7; no definite D call. Germline CDR1 and CDR2: MNHNY and SVGAGI (reference sequence). The CDR3 spans 16 residues.

This clonotype was found once. V gene TRBV2 combines with J gene TRBJ2-5; 13 nucleotides match TRBD2. The V gene end was trimmed by 6 bases and the J gene end by 0 bases; junction bases not matched to a gene: 10. The CDR3 totals 18 residues. Germline V gene sequence: CDR1 SNHLY, CDR2 FYNNEI. The CDR3 region is CASRGKLAGGRDQETQYF. CDR3 nucleotides: TGTGCCAGCAGGGGTAAACTAGCGGGAGGGCGTGACCAAGAGACCCAGTACTTC.

Note on this clonotype: At one end the junction does not follow the germline gene, possibly because of a read error. V gene TRBV7-7 combines with J gene TRBJ2-5; TRBD1 agrees at 9 bases. The CDR3 runs 15 residues. Germline CDR1 and CDR2: SSHAT and FNYEAQ (reference sequence). The CDR3 region has the DNA TGTGCTAGCAGCCAGGGACAGGGAGTCAAAGAGACCCAGTACTTC. Its translation: CASSQGQGVKETQYF.

This clonotype was seen at least ten times. A much bigger clone sits one base away, suggesting this may be a read error. This rearrangement joins TRBV11-3 to TRBJ1-5; TRBD1 might be the D (5 bases). Trimming took off 1 base at V and 5 bases at J, with 24 bases between the two ends. From germline, CDR1 is SGHNT and CDR2 YENEEA. This CDR3 spans 19 amino acids. The CDR3 here is CASSLVGATDTALDQPQHF. CDR3 nucleotides: TGTGCCAGCAGCTTAGTTGGCGCCACGGACACGGCCTTGGATCAGCCCCAGCATTTT.

This clonotype was seen many times. CDR3 amino acids: CASSQWTASYEQYF. The CDR3 nucleotides are TGTGCCAGCAGCCAATGGACAGCCAGCTACGAGCAGTACTTC. The chain joins TRBV4-2 to TRBJ2-7, with a tentative D call TRBD1 (6 bases). Germline loops: CDR1 LGHNA, CDR2 YNFKEQ. CDR3 size: 14 residues. The V gene lost 2 bases and the J gene lost 3 bases, with 11 bases spanning the gap.

The chain joins TRBV7-8 to TRBJ2-3; no definite D call. V was trimmed by 1 base and J by 1 base, leaving 6 bases between them. CDR1 and CDR2 (germline): SGHVS, FQNEAQ. The CDR3 loop spans 14 amino acids. The CDR3 nucleotides are TGTGCCAGCAGCTTAGGCTGGGGCACAGATACGCAGTATTTT. As protein: CASSLGWGTDTQYF.

This clonotype was seen repeatedly, ten times or more. The V call is TRBV7-2, the J call TRBJ2-2; D gene unclear. There are 14 residues in the CDR3. The V and J ends lost 5 bases and 4 bases respectively, with 11 bases between them. The germline V gene has CDR1 SGHTA and CDR2 FQGNSA. The CDR3 spells CASSLSMVTGELFF. The CDR3, as DNA: TGTGCCAGCAGCCTCTCGATGGTCACCGGGGAGCTGTTTTTT.

V gene TRBV6-5 combines with J gene TRBJ2-3, with a possible D match to TRBD2 (5 bases). CDR1 is MNHEY, CDR2 SVGAGI, per germline. There are 16 residues in the CDR3. V shed 0 bases and J shed 2 bases, with 12 bases lying between them. CDR3 sequence reads: CASSYSGNMNTDTQYF. The CDR3 DNA sequence: TGTGCCAGCAGTTACTCCGGGAACATGAACACAGATACGCAGTATTTT.

This clonotype was counted ten times or more. The gene calls are TRBV7-2 and TRBJ2-1; possible D gene TRBD2, 5 bases. Germline assignment: CDR1 SGHTA and CDR2 FQGNSA. The CDR3 sequence is 15 residues long. V was pared by 0 bases and J by 0 bases, with 6 bases between. CDR3 amino acids: CASSLAEGSYNEQFF. The CDR3 DNA sequence: TGTGCCAGCAGCTTAGCTGAGGGCTCCTACAATGAGCAGTTCTTC.

This clonotype has a count of ten or more. This chain joins TRBV5-5 and TRBJ1-5; TRBD1 aligns across 8 bases. V shed 1 base, J shed 7 bases, and the junction held 7 bases outside the gene matches. This CDR3 has 15 amino acids. CDR1 is SGHKS and CDR2 is YYEKEE in the germline V gene (reference sequence). The CDR3 spells CASSLLPGGEQPQHF. The CDR3 nucleotides are TGTGCCAGCAGCTTGTTGCCAGGGGGCGAGCAGCCCCAGCATTTT.

On this clonotype: One junction end disagrees with the germline gene, perhaps due to a read error. V is TRBV11-2 and J is TRBJ2-6; 7 nucleotides align to TRBD1. Germline values: CDR1 SGHAT, CDR2 FQNNGV. CDR3 length equals 12 residues. The CDR3 spells CASSFTGDTEAF. CDR3 in DNA: TGTGCCAGCAGCTTCACAGGGGACACTGAAGCTTTC.

Ten or more counts support this clonotype. This rearrangement joins TRBV5-6 to TRBJ1-2; D gene uncertain. The V end was cut by 2 bases, the J end by 4 bases, with 9 bases between. Germline assignment: CDR1 SGHDT and CDR2 YYEEEE. This CDR3 contains 13 residues. In DNA, the CDR3 is TGTGCCAGCAGCTTCCAGGCAGCCTATGGCTACACCTTC. It yields the protein CASSFQAAYGYTF.

Ten or more counts support this clonotype. V is TRBV6-1 and J is TRBJ2-1; 12 nucleotides line up with TRBD2. The CDR3 totals 14 residues. Trimming at V came to 5 bases and at J to 8 bases, leaving 4 bases not matched to a gene. Germline CDR1 and CDR2: MNHNS and SASEGT. CDR3 DNA sequence: TGTGCCAGCAGTCTTCTAGCGGGAGGGCATGAGCAGTTCTTC. Encoded protein: CASSLLAGGHEQFF.

The chain links TRBV7-9 to TRBJ2-2; weak D call: TRBD2 (5 bases). V was trimmed by 10 bases and J by 1 base, leaving 10 bases between them. CDR1 and CDR2 from the germline V gene are SEHNR and FQNEAQ (reference sequence). The CDR3 has 13 residues. The CDR3 sequence: CAISGGNTGELFF. CDR3 in DNA: TGTGCCATCTCCGGAGGGAACACCGGGGAGCTGTTTTTT.

The table lists this clonotype with many counts. J is TRBJ2-1 and V is TRBV6-4; 9 nucleotides match TRBD2. CDR1 and CDR2 from the germline V gene are MRHNA and SNTAGT. Trimming cost V 3 bases and J 8 bases; bases outside gene matches: 8. There are 15 residues in the CDR3. The CDR3 loop reads CASSERRAGGYEQFF. For the CDR3, the DNA is TGTGCCAGCAGTGAGAGGCGAGCGGGAGGTTATGAGCAGTTCTTC.